A single sample is the source of the 13 T cell receptor beta chains below, sequenced in a study of human T cells and chemical hapten exposure. As for time point: patch test 1, 2 weeks after DPC sensitization. Treatment described: therapeutic diphenylcyclopropenone sensitization with weekly scalp DPC. MiXCR was run by TCRdb on the RACE reads, yielding one entry per CDR3 protein. The sample lists around 71,000 distinct CDR3 sequences, 9.8% occurring once. The sequencing here drew on whole blood, taken in connection with sensitization to the hapten diphenylcyclopropenone (DPC). All receptors come from a middle-aged woman with alopecia areata. Some clones in this sample may be carry-over from other donors' samples.

In its sample, this clonotype was seen many times. The rearrangement uses TRBV11-2 and TRBJ1-6; weak D call: TRBD1 (5 bases). CDR1 and CDR2 (germline): SGHAT, FQNNGV. V gave up 3 bases and J gave up 7 bases, with 22 bases separating them. CDR3 length: 18 residues. CDR3 residues: CASSFTADPDSRNSPLHF. CDR3 DNA sequence: TGTGCCAGCAGCTTTACGGCGGACCCAGACAGCAGAAATTCACCCCTCCACTTT.

This clonotype has ten or more counts. The V call is TRBV7-2, the J call TRBJ1-2, with D perhaps matching TRBD1 (5 bases). V was clipped by 0 bases and J by 4 bases, with 12 bases between them. This CDR3 has 15 amino acids. From germline, CDR1 is SGHTA and CDR2 FQGNSA. CDR3 sequence reads: CASSLAQGATYGYTF. CDR3 bases: TGTGCCAGCAGCTTAGCGCAGGGAGCAACCTATGGCTACACCTTC.

The sample holds many counts of this clonotype. The V and J genes are TRBV15 and TRBJ1-4; D gene uncertain. The CDR3 sequence is 15 residues long. Trimming pared 1 base from V and 4 bases from J, leaving 10 bases between. Germline assignment: CDR1 LNHNV and CDR2 YYDKDF (reference sequence). The CDR3 sequence is CATSRVSGRNEKLFF. The CDR3 nucleotides are TGTGCCACCAGCAGAGTATCCGGGCGTAATGAAAAACTGTTTTTT.

This clonotype came up many times. V is TRBV6-6 and J is TRBJ1-1; D gene ambiguous. CDR1 and CDR2 from the germline V gene are MNHNY and SVGAGI (reference sequence). The CDR3 consists of 13 residues. V was trimmed by 6 bases and J by 1 base, leaving 9 bases between them. The CDR3, as DNA: TGTGCCAGCAGCGCTCTTTGGAACACTGAAGCTTTCTTT. Amino acids: CASSALWNTEAFF.

This clonotype has just a few counts. The chain is built from TRBV7-2 and TRBJ2-5, with D perhaps matching TRBD2 (6 bases). Trimming removed 0 bases from V and 11 bases from J, with 19 bases in between. CDR1 is SGHTA, CDR2 FQGNSA, per germline. This CDR3 is built from 15 residues. The CDR3 DNA sequence: TGTGCCAGCAGCTTAGCGCTGCGGGGCCAAGCGAGGCAGTACTTC. This encodes CASSLALRGQARQYF.

This clonotype was seen at least ten times. This rearrangement joins TRBV7-2 to TRBJ2-5, with TRBD2 matching 7 bases. V lost 0 bases and J lost 4; bases outside the gene matches: 5. The CDR3 is 15 amino acids. Germline CDR1 reads SGHTA; CDR2 reads FQGNSA. CDR3 sequence: CASSLARSGAETQYF. CDR3 in DNA: TGTGCCAGCAGCTTAGCTCGCAGCGGGGCAGAGACCCAGTACTTC.

The chain is built from TRBV2 and TRBJ2-3; maybe TRBD2 (5 bases). From germline, CDR1 is SNHLY and CDR2 FYNNEI. Trimming shortened V by 4 bases and J by 6 bases, and 14 bases separated the two germline ends. The CDR3 sequence is 14 residues long. The DNA for the CDR3 is TGTGCCAGCAGTGTAATGTGGGGAGAGGATACGCAGTATTTT. Amino acid sequence: CASSVMWGEDTQYF.

The sample holds many counts of this clonotype. This chain connects TRBV6-2 or TRBV6-3 to TRBJ1-2; D remains ambiguous. The CDR3 length is 14 residues. Germline CDR1 and CDR2: MNHEY and SVGEGT. V was clipped by 3 bases and J by 4 bases, with 12 bases between them. The CDR3 bases are TGTGCCAGCAGTTATACTTGGCCGAGCTATGGCTACACCTTC. Its translation is CASSYTWPSYGYTF.

This clonotype was seen ten or more times. The chain couples TRBV19 to TRBJ2-2, with 7 bases lining up with TRBD1. The CDR3 spans 17 residues. The trim removed 8 bases at V and 6 bases at J, leaving 18 bases unmatched. Germline V gene data show CDR1 as LNHDA and CDR2 as SQIVND (reference sequence). Here the CDR3 DNA reads TGTGCCAGTGTTAACCCTGGGACAGAAGGACCACCCGGGGAGCTGTTTTTT. This encodes CASVNPGTEGPPGELFF.

V usage is TRBV29-1 and J usage is TRBJ2-7; 10 positions agree with TRBD1. CDR3 length: 12 residues. From germline, CDR1 is SQVTM and CDR2 ANQGSEA. After removal of 4 bases from V and 6 bases from J, the junction contained 3 bases not matched to a gene. The CDR3, as DNA: TGCAGCGTTGGACAGGGGGCGGGCGAGCAGTACTTC. It yields the protein CSVGQGAGEQYF.

The table lists this clonotype with a few counts. The chain is built from TRBV18 and TRBJ2-1; D not certain. V lost 3 bases and J 10 bases, leaving 10 bases between the germline ends. The germline V gene has CDR1 KGHSH and CDR2 LQKENI. The CDR3 is 12 amino acids. The CDR3 region has the DNA TGTGCCAGCTCACCGATCCTGGGCGAGCAGTTCTTC. It yields the protein CASSPILGEQFF.

This clonotype has a count of ten or more. The chain has TRBV6-5 and TRBJ2-1; weak D call: TRBD1 (5 bases). This CDR3 comprises 13 residues. Trimming took 2 bases from V and 3 from J, leaving 5 bases between them. Germline CDR1 is MNHEY and CDR2 is SVGAGI. The CDR3 here is CASSYDSYNEQFF. The CDR3 nucleotides read TGTGCCAGCAGTTACGACAGCTACAATGAGCAGTTCTTC.

This clonotype was recorded at least ten times. The chain carries TRBV9 and TRBJ2-2, with TRBD2 matching over 8 bases. This CDR3 region has 16 residues. J lost 1 base, V lost 2 bases, and 4 bases had no gene match. Germline values: CDR1 SGDLS, CDR2 YYNGEE. CDR3 sequence (DNA): TGTGCCAGCAGCGTGGGAGCGGGGGTGAACACCGGGGAGCTGTTTTTT. It encodes CASSVGAGVNTGELFF.